This TCR beta chain was observed in a study of kidney transplant recipient with SARS-CoV-2 infection. This clonotype was recorded many times. Germline V CDR1 and CDR2: LGHDT, YNNKEL (reference sequence). Trimming shortened V by 4 bases and J by 2 bases, and 15 bases separated the two germline ends. This CDR3 contains 15 residues. Using its own MiXCR run on the reads, TCRdb lists one record per CDR3 protein. The data show about 240,000 distinct CDR3 sequences, around 28% seen once. The TCR was taken from a male patient in his 30s who had COVID-19 and was a kidney transplant recipient. Some T cells may possibly be graft donor cells. The starting material was a blood sample, obtained at baseline and on day 111 from a kidney transplant recipient. V gene TRBV3-1 combines with J gene TRBJ2-7; unclear D gene. The CDR3 loop reads CASSPYVDGAYEQYF. The CDR3 region has the DNA TGTGCCAGCAGCCCCTACGTGGACGGAGCCTACGAGCAGTACTTC.